Described below is a single TCR beta chain sequence and its context. Its antigen is currently unknown. A much larger clonotype is one base distant, so this may be a read error. The entry originates in a study of spatial heterogeneity in lung cancer. Findings and limits, study-wide: Tracking of tumor mutation counts was seen in expanded intratumoral alpha and beta TCR counts.

TCRdb ran MiXCR on the 5' RACE reads and lists one entry per CDR3 protein. In the table there are 4,700 or so distinct CDR3 sequences, roughly 9% of which are singletons. Regarding time point: sample taken at primary tumor resection. This CDR3 has 12 amino acids. CDR1 MNHEY and CDR2 SVGEGT come from the germline V gene. The V gene lost 11 bases and the J gene lost 2 bases, with 10 bases spanning the gap. The sequencing here drew on lung tumor tissue, taken at surgery. The TCR comes from a male donor with early-stage non-small cell lung cancer. The chain carries TRBV6-2 or TRBV6-3 and TRBJ2-1, with D uncertain. In DNA, the CDR3 is TGTGCCTCAAGGGAAGCCTACAATGAGCAGTTCTTC. Translation: CASREAYNEQFF.